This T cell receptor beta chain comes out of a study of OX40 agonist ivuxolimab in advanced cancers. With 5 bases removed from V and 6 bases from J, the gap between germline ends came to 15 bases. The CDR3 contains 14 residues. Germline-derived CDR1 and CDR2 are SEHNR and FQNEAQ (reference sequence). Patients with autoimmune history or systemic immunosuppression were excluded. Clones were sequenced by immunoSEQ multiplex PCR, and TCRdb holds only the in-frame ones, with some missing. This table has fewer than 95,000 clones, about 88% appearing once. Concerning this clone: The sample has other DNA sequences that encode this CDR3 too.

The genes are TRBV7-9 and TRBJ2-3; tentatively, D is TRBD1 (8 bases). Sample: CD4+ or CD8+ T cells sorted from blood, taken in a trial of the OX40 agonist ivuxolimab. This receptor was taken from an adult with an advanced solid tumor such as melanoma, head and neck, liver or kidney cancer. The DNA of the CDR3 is TGTGCCAGCAGCGACAGGGGAGGGGCGGATACGCAGTATTTT. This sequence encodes CASSDRGGADTQYF.